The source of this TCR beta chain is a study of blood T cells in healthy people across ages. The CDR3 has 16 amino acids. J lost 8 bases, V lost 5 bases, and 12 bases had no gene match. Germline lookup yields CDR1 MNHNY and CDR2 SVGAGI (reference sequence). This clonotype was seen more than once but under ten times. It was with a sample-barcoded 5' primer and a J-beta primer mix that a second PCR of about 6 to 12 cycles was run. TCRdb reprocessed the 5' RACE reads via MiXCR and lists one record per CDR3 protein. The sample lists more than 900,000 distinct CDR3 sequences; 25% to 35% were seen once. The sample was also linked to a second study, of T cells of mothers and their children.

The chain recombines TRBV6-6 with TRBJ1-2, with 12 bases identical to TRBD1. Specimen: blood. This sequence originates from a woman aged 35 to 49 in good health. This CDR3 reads CASSRSGTGGVDGYTF. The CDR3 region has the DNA TGTGCCAGCAGTCGATCCGGGACAGGGGGCGTTGACGGCTACACCTTC.